These 31 T cell receptor beta chains came from one sample sequenced in a study of blood T cell repertoires in COVID-19. The table came from immunoSEQ multiplex PCR; TCRdb's copy has only in-frame clones and leaves some out. The data show about 200,000 clones, with around 90% seen just once and over 2.5% held by the top ten. What was sequenced was peripheral blood. The receptors were sampled from a man in his sixties with acute or convalescent COVID-19.

This chain joins TRBV7-8 and TRBJ1-2, with TRBD1 matching 7 bases. J gave up 1 base and V 3 bases, and 2 bases lay outside the gene matches. The germline V gene has CDR1 SGHVS and CDR2 FQNEAQ. The CDR3 loop spans 14 amino acids. This chain's CDR3 is CASSLTGFNYGYTF. The CDR3 DNA reads as TGTGCCAGCAGCTTGACAGGGTTTAACTATGGCTACACCTTC.

This chain joins TRBV5-1 and TRBJ2-2; 11 bases match TRBD1. Per germline, CDR1 SGHRS and CDR2 YFSETQ. J lost 6 bases, V lost 4 bases, and 5 bases had no gene match. This CDR3 region has 15 residues. The CDR3 DNA reads as TGCGCCAGCAGCCGGACAGGGGGCAGGGCCGGGGAGCTGTTTTTT. Protein: CASSRTGGRAGELFF. The entire variable domain, with the rest obtained from reference TRBV5-1 and TRBJ2-2, is as follows: KAGVTQTPRYLIKTRGQQVTLSCSPISGHRSVSWYQQTPGQGLQFLFEYFSETQRNKGNFPGRFSGRQFSNSRSEMNVSTLELGDSALYLCASSRTGGRAGELFFGEGSRLTVL.

This clone was counted a few times. This sample includes further DNA sequences coding for the same CDR3. The CDR3: CASSLSGTNSNQPQHF. Written as DNA, the CDR3 is TGTGCCAGCAGCTTATCCGGGACAAATAGCAATCAGCCCCAGCATTTT. This chain uses TRBV7-2 with TRBJ1-5, with D possibly TRBD1 on 6 matching bases. Germline assignment: CDR1 SGHTA and CDR2 FQGNSA. The CDR3 extends over 16 amino acids. Trimming removed 2 bases at V and 0 bases at J, with 11 bases between.

DNA of the CDR3: TGTGCCAGCAGCCTACAGGGGGACTACGAGCAGTACTTC. As protein: CASSLQGDYEQYF. The chain recombines TRBV7-2 with TRBJ2-7, with TRBD1 matching over 8 bases. The CDR3 runs 13 residues. Germline values: CDR1 SGHTA, CDR2 FQGNSA. V lost 5 bases, J lost 3 bases, and 3 bases stayed unmatched.

This chain links TRBV28 with TRBJ2-4; 8 nucleotides agree with TRBD1. Per the germline V gene, CDR1 is MDHEN and CDR2 is SYDVKM. The CDR3 totals 14 residues. V dropped 6 bases and J dropped 7; count of bases not matched to a gene: 8. The CDR3 DNA reads as TGTGCCAGCAGCCTCAGGGGGCTGGAGAACATTCAGTACTTC. Amino acid sequence: CASSLRGLENIQYF.

The chain uses TRBV6-1 and TRBJ2-7; 12 bases match TRBD1. V was pared by 3 bases and J by 5 bases, with 5 bases of the junction left unmatched. Germline V gives CDR1 MNHNS, CDR2 SASEGT. The CDR3 is made up of 15 amino acids. The chain's CDR3 is CASSETGTGGHEQYF. CDR3 nucleotides: TGTGCCAGCAGTGAGACCGGGACAGGGGGCCACGAGCAGTACTTC.

The V gene is TRBV13, the J gene TRBJ2-6; 11 bases line up with TRBD1. The V and J ends lost 4 bases and 1 base, in that order; junction bases with no gene match: 6. Germline V gene lookup returns CDR1 PRHDT and CDR2 FYEKMQ (reference sequence). This CDR3 contains 18 residues. The CDR3 bases are TGTGCCAGCAGCTCCTGGACAGGGGGCGTTTCTGGGGCCAACGTCCTGACTTTC. Its protein product is CASSSWTGGVSGANVLTF.

The chain links TRBV11-2 to TRBJ1-4; 9 bases map to TRBD1. The length of the CDR3 is 16 residues. Germline trimming cut 5 bases from V and 8 bases from J; bases unmatched to any gene: 12. Germline loops: CDR1 SGHAT, CDR2 FQNNGV. The chain's CDR3 is CASSLVGRQGGEKLFF. Here the CDR3 DNA reads TGTGCCAGCAGCCTAGTGGGGCGACAGGGGGGAGAAAAACTGTTTTTT.

J is TRBJ2-5 and V is TRBV11-2; D is unclear. Trimming shortened V by 2 bases and J by 3 bases, and 10 bases separated the two germline ends. CDR3 length: 14 amino acids. The germline V gene encodes CDR1 SGHAT and CDR2 FQNNGV. CDR3 loop: CASSLWARKETQYF. The DNA for the CDR3 is TGTGCCAGCAGCTTATGGGCCCGTAAAGAGACCCAGTACTTC.

Here the CDR3 reads CASETGLYNEQFF. The CDR3 DNA is TGTGCCAGTGAGACAGGACTCTACAATGAGCAGTTCTTC. The V gene is TRBV19, the J gene TRBJ2-1; D is possibly TRBD1 (6 bases). Germline loops: CDR1 LNHDA, CDR2 SQIVND (reference sequence). V lost 8 bases to trimming and J lost 3 bases, with 11 bases between them. The CDR3 extends over 13 amino acids.

V is TRBV30 and J is TRBJ2-1; 10 bases agree with TRBD2. V shed 2 bases and J 0 bases; nucleotides not matched to a gene: 1. The CDR3 runs to 15 residues. The V gene's germline CDR1 is GTSNPN and CDR2 SVGIG (reference sequence). CDR3 loop: CAWSRLAGSYNEQFF. The DNA of the CDR3 is TGTGCCTGGAGTCGACTAGCGGGCTCCTACAATGAGCAGTTCTTC.

This chain joins TRBV2 and TRBJ1-5; TRBD1 matches 8 bases. Per the germline V gene, CDR1 is SNHLY and CDR2 is FYNNEI. The CDR3 has 13 residues. Trimming removed 6 bases from V and 7 bases from J; junction bases left unmatched: 5. CDR3 nucleotides: TGTGCCAGCAGGGGAACAGGGGGACAGCCCCAGCATTTT. This sequence encodes CASRGTGGQPQHF.

The genes are TRBV25-1 and TRBJ2-3; D not resolved. The ends were cut back, 1 base at V and 1 base at J, with 9 bases in the middle. The V gene's germline CDR1 is MGHDK and CDR2 SYGVNS. There are 15 residues in the CDR3. The CDR3 reads CASSELAEGTDTQYF. The CDR3 DNA reads as TGTGCCAGCAGTGAATTGGCGGAAGGCACAGATACGCAGTATTTT.

V is TRBV7-7 and J is TRBJ2-5, with 9 bases that match TRBD1. In germline, CDR1 is SSHAT, CDR2 FNYEAQ (reference sequence). J was trimmed by 4 bases and V by 0 bases; bases with no gene match: 3. The CDR3 extends over 15 amino acids. CDR3 DNA sequence: TGTGCCAGCAGCTTAGCGGGGACAGGGCTAGAGACCCAGTACTTC. This translates into CASSLAGTGLETQYF.

The V and J genes are TRBV4-2 and TRBJ1-4; TRBD1 agrees at 9 bases. The germline V gene encodes CDR1 LGHNA and CDR2 YNFKEQ. The CDR3 spans 16 residues. Trimming at V came to 2 bases and at J to 8 bases, leaving 9 bases not matched to a gene. The CDR3 reads CASSQSSGTGTEKLFF. DNA of the CDR3: TGTGCCAGCAGCCAAAGCTCCGGGACAGGGACCGAAAAACTGTTTTTT.

This chain connects TRBV6-2 or TRBV6-3 to TRBJ2-1; tentative D call: TRBD2 (5 bases). The CDR3 sequence is 15 residues long. V was shortened by 0 bases and J by 8 bases, with 14 bases between the two germline ends. CDR1 MNHEY and CDR2 SVGEGT come from the germline V gene. CDR3 nucleotide sequence: TGTGCCAGCAGTTACTCGGTGCTAGCCCGGGATGAGCAGTTCTTC. Protein: CASSYSVLARDEQFF.

This clone was recorded only once. The chain joins TRBV25-1 to TRBJ2-3, with 10 bases matching TRBD1. Germline V gives CDR1 MGHDK, CDR2 SYGVNS. Germline trimming cut 5 bases from V and 4 bases from J; bases unmatched to any gene: 3. The CDR3 extends over 14 amino acids. CDR3 DNA sequence: TGTGCCAGCAGTCAGGACAGGGGGGCAGATACGCAGTATTTT. Translation: CASSQDRGADTQYF.

In DNA, the CDR3 is TGTGCCAGCAGCAGGGATGCCTCCTACGAGCAGTACTTC. Its protein product is CASSRDASYEQYF. The chain couples TRBV2 to TRBJ2-7, with TRBD1 as a possible D gene (5 bases). V lost 6 bases and J 0 bases, leaving 9 bases between the germline ends. The germline gives CDR1 SNHLY, CDR2 FYNNEI. This CDR3 spans 13 amino acids.

V gene TRBV30 combines with J gene TRBJ1-4; the D gene is possibly TRBD1 (5 bases). V was trimmed by 3 bases and J by 10 bases, leaving 18 bases between them. Germline V gene lookup returns CDR1 GTSNPN and CDR2 SVGIG (reference sequence). The CDR3 runs to 14 residues. The CDR3 DNA reads TGTGCCTGGAGCGACCGGGGGGATGAGGGAAAACTGTTTTTT. It specifies CAWSDRGDEGKLFF.

The V and J genes are TRBV18 and TRBJ1-2, with D possibly TRBD1 on 5 matching bases. The V end lost 6 bases, the J end lost 5 bases, and 10 bases lay between the germline ends. Germline lookup yields CDR1 KGHSH and CDR2 LQKENI. This CDR3 has 12 residues. DNA for the CDR3: TGTGCCAGCTCGCTGGACACGTATGGCTACACCTTC. Its protein product is CASSLDTYGYTF.

The chain couples TRBV19 to TRBJ1-1, with D possibly TRBD1 on 5 matching bases. Germline V gene lookup returns CDR1 LNHDA and CDR2 SQIVND (reference sequence). V was pared by 11 bases and J by 0 bases, with 16 bases between. The CDR3 extends over 14 amino acids. The CDR3 region has the DNA TGTGCCGGAGGGTGGGGGGGAATGAACACTGAAGCTTTCTTT. Protein product: CAGGWGGMNTEAFF.

The chain links TRBV4-1 to TRBJ2-2, with D uncertain. Looked up from germline, CDR1 is MGHRA and CDR2 is YSYEKL. This CDR3 comprises 14 residues. Trimming left V 4 bases short and J 4 bases short, with 10 bases between. CDR3 protein: CASSLQTVTGELFF. In nucleotides, the CDR3 is TGCGCCAGCAGCCTGCAAACAGTCACCGGGGAGCTGTTTTTT.

The V call is TRBV4-1, the J call TRBJ2-2, with 8 bases that match TRBD1. V trimming: 4 bases; J trimming: 4 bases; junction bases outside the gene matches: 5. Looked up from germline, CDR1 is MGHRA and CDR2 is YSYEKL. The CDR3 consists of 15 residues. The DNA of the CDR3 is TGCGCCAGCAGCCTGGGGACAGGCGTCACCGGGGAGCTGTTTTTT. Amino acid sequence: CASSLGTGVTGELFF.

The rearrangement joins TRBV28 to TRBJ1-2; D gene ambiguous. The ends were cut back, 2 bases at V and 1 base at J, with 8 bases in the middle. The CDR3 sequence is 14 residues long. The germline gives CDR1 MDHEN, CDR2 SYDVKM. The CDR3 region is CASSLTGVNYGYTF. CDR3 DNA sequence: TGTGCCAGCAGTTTAACCGGAGTTAACTATGGCTACACCTTC.

J is TRBJ2-7 and V is TRBV13; 9 bases fit TRBD1. The CDR3 runs to 14 residues. The V and J ends lost 5 bases and 4 bases, in that order; junction bases with no gene match: 6. CDR1 and CDR2 (germline): PRHDT, FYEKMQ (reference sequence). The CDR3: CASSLWDRAYEQYF. The CDR3 DNA reads TGTGCCAGCAGCCTCTGGGACAGGGCTTACGAGCAGTACTTC.

The chain joins TRBV27 to TRBJ2-7; 9 bases match TRBD2. Germline V CDR1 and CDR2: MNHEY, SMNVEV (reference sequence). CDR3 size: 16 residues. V shed 7 bases, J shed 5 bases, and the junction held 15 bases outside the gene matches. The CDR3 here is CASTTGRLAGYNEQYF. The CDR3 DNA reads TGTGCCAGCACCACCGGTAGGCTAGCGGGGTATAACGAGCAGTACTTC.

This rearrangement joins TRBV5-8 to TRBJ2-1; 7 bases are shared with TRBD2. V dropped 7 bases and J dropped 0; count of bases not matched to a gene: 7. The germline V gene encodes CDR1 SGHTS and CDR2 YDEGEE. The CDR3 sequence is 15 residues long. CDR3 sequence reads: CASRRGLHSYNEQFF. The CDR3 DNA sequence: TGTGCCAGCCGGCGGGGACTACACTCCTACAATGAGCAGTTCTTC.

CDR3 in DNA: TGTGCCAGCAGTTTGACAGCTAGCTCTGGAAACACCATATATTTT. Translated: CASSLTASSGNTIYF. The chain uses TRBV28 and TRBJ1-3, with a tentative D call TRBD1 (5 bases). The V end was cut by 3 bases, the J end by 0 bases, with 9 bases between. The length of the CDR3 is 15 residues. Germline CDR1 MDHEN, CDR2 SYDVKM.

J is TRBJ2-5 and V is TRBV7-3, with 13 bases matching TRBD2. This CDR3 has 15 residues. The J segment lost 4 bases and the V segment lost 5 bases, leaving 4 bases of the junction unmatched. Germline V gene data show CDR1 as SGHTA and CDR2 as FQGTGA. The CDR3 DNA reads TGTGCCAGCAGCGCACTAGCGGGGGGGCGAGAGACCCAGTACTTC. This codes for CASSALAGGRETQYF.

In its sample, this clone was seen a few times. The chain couples TRBV21-1 to TRBJ1-2; TRBD1, as called in the table, went unchecked against the DNA. TRBV21-1 constitutes a pseudogene. The length of the CDR3 is 16 residues. The CDR3 region has the DNA TGTGCCAGCAGCAAAGGAGGGGGACAGGGGGCGCGGGGCTACACCTTC. It translates to CASSKGGGQGARGYTF.

The V call is TRBV6-4, the J call TRBJ1-5, with unresolved D. The CDR3 has 15 amino acids. Trimming left V 6 bases short and J 1 base short, with 13 bases between. The germline CDR1 and CDR2 sequences are MRHNA and SNTAGT. The CDR3 protein is CASSQDFNSNQPQHF. The DNA for the CDR3 is TGTGCCAGCAGCCAGGATTTCAACAGCAATCAGCCCCAGCATTTT.